This T cell receptor (beta chain) was sequenced in a study of OX40 agonist ivuxolimab in advanced cancers. Study findings and constraints: Blood T cells, both CD4+ and CD8+, expanded clonally by week 6 at 0.1 to 3.0 mg/kg.

As to this clone: The antigen remains unidentified.

Clones were sequenced by immunoSEQ multiplex PCR, and TCRdb holds only the in-frame ones, with some missing. The sample lists roughly 100,000 clones, about nine tenths occurring once. The CDR3 loop spans 13 amino acids. With 4 bases removed from V and 1 base from J, the gap between germline ends came to 7 bases. Germline assignment: CDR1 MRHNA and CDR2 SNTAGT. The receptor was isolated from an adult with an advanced solid tumor such as melanoma, head and neck, liver or kidney cancer. The genes are TRBV6-4 and TRBJ1-1; no clear D gene. The sequencing here drew on CD4+ or CD8+ T cells sorted from blood, taken in a trial of the OX40 agonist ivuxolimab. CDR3 sequence reads: CASSVSENTEAFF. CDR3 coding DNA: TGTGCCAGCAGTGTTTCGGAGAACACTGAAGCTTTCTTT.